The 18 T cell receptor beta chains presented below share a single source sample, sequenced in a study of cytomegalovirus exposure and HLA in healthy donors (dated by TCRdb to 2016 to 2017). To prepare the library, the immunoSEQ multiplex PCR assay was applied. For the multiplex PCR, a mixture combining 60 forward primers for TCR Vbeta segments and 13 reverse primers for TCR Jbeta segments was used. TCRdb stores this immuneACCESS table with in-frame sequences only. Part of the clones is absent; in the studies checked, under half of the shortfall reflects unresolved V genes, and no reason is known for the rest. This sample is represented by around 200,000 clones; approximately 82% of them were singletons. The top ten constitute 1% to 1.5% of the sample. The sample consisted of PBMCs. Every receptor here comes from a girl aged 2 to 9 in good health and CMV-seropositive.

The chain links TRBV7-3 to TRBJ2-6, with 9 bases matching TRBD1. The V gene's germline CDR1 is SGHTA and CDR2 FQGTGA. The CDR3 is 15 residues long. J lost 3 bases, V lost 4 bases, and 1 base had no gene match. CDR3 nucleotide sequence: TGTGCCAGCAGCTCGACAGGGGGTGGGGCCAACGTCCTGACTTTC. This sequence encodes CASSSTGGGANVLTF.

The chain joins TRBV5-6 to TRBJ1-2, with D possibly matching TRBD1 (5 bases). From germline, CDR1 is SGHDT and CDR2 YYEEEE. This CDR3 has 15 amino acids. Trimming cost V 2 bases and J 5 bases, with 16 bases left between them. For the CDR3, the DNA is TGTGCCAGCAGCTTAAGTAGGCAGGGCGTTTATGGCTACACCTTC. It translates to CASSLSRQGVYGYTF. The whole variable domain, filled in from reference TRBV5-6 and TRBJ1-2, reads DAGVTQSPTHLIKTRGQQVTLRCSPKSGHDTVSWYQQALGQGPQFIFQYYEEEERQRGNFPDRFSGHQFPNYSSELNVNALLLGDSALYLCASSLSRQGVYGYTFGSGTRLTVV.

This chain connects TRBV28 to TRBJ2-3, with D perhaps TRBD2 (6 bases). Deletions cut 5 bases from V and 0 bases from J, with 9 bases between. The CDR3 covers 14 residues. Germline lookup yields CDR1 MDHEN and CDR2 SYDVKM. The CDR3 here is CASSQSGSTDTQYF. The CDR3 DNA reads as TGTGCCAGCAGTCAAAGCGGGAGCACAGATACGCAGTATTTT.

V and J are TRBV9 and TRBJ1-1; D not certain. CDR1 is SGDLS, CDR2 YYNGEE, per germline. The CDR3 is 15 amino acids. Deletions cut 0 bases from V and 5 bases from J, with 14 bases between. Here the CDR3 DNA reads TGTGCCAGCAGCGTAGAAGGCAGGATATCTACTGAAGCTTTCTTT. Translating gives CASSVEGRISTEAFF.

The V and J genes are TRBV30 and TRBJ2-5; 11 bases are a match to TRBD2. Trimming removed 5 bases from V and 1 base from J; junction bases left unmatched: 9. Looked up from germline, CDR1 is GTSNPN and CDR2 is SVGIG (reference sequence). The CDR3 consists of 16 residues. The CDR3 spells CAWCQTGLAVQETQYF. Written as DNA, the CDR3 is TGTGCCTGGTGTCAAACGGGACTAGCGGTCCAAGAGACCCAGTACTTC.

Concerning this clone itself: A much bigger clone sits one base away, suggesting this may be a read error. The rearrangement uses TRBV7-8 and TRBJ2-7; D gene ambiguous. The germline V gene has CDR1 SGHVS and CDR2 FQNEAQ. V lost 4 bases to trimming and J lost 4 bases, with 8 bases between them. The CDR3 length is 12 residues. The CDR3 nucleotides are TGTGCCAGCAGCTCACAGACGTACGAGCAGTACTTC. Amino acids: CASSSQTYEQYF.

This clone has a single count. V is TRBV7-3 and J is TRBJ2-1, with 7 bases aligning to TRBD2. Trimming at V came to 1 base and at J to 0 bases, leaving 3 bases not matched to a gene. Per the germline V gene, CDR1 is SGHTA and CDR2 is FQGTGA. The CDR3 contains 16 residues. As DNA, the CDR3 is TGTGCCAGCAGCTTAAGGGGCGGGAGCTCCTACAATGAGCAGTTCTTC. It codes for CASSLRGGSSYNEQFF.

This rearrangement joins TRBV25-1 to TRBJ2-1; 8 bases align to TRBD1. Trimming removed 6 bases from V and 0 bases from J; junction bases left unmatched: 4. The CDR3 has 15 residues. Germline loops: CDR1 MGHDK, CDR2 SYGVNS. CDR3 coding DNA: TGTGCCAGCAGGGCAGGGGGCGCCTCCTACAATGAGCAGTTCTTC. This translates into CASRAGGASYNEQFF.

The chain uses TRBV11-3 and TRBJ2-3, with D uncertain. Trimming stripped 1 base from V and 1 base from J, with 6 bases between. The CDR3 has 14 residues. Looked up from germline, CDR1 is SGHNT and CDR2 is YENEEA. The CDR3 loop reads CASSLAAGTDTQYF. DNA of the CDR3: TGTGCCAGCAGCTTAGCGGCGGGCACAGATACGCAGTATTTT.

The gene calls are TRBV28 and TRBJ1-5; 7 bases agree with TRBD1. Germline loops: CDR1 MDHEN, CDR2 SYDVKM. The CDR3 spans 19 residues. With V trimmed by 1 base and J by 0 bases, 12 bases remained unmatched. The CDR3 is CASSLYISGQDPSNQPQHF. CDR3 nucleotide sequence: TGTGCCAGCAGTTTATATATATCCGGACAGGATCCTAGCAATCAGCCCCAGCATTTT.

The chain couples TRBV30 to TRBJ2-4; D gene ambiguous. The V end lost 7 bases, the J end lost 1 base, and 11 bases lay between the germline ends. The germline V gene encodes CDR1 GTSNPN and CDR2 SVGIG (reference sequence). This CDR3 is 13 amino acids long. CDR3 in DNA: TGTGCCTTCGATTTGGGCGCCAAAAACATTCAGTACTTC. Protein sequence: CAFDLGAKNIQYF.

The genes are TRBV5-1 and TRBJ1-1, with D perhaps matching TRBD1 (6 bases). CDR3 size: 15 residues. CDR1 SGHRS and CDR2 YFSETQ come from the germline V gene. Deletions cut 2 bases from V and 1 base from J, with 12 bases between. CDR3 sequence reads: CASSFSTGRNTEAFF. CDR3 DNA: TGCGCCAGCAGCTTTTCGACAGGTCGGAACACTGAAGCTTTCTTT.

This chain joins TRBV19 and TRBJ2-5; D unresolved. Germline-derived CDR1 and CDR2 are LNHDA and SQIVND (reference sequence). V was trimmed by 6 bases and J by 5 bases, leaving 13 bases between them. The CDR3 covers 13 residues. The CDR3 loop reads CASRTNLRETQYF. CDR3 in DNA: TGTGCCAGTAGGACGAATCTGAGGGAGACCCAGTACTTC.

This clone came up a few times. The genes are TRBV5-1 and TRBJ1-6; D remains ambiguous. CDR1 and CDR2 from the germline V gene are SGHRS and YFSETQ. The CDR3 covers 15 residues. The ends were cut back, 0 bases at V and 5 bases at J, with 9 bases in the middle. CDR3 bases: TGCGCCAGCAGCTTGGTAGGAGGGAATAATTCACCCCTCCACTTT. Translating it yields CASSLVGGNNSPLHF.

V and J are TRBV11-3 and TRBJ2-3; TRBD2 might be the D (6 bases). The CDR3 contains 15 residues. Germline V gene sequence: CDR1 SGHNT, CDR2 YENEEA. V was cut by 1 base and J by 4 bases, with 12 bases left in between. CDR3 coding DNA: TGTGCCAGCAGCTTAGCGGGAGCTCGGCCAGATACGCAGTATTTT. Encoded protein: CASSLAGARPDTQYF.

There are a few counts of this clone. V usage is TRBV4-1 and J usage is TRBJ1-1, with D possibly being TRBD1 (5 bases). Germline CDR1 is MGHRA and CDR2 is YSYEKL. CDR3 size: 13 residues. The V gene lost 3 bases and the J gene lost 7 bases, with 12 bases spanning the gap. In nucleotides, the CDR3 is TGCGCCAGCAGCCAGGGGGGACGTCTTGAAGCTTTCTTT. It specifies CASSQGGRLEAFF.

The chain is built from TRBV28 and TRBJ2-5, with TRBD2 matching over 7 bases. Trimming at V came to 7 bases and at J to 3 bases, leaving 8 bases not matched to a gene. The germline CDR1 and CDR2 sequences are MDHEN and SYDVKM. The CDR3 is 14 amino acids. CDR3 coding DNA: TGTGCCAGCACCTCGCGGGAGAGGAAAGAGACCCAGTACTTC. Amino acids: CASTSRERKETQYF.

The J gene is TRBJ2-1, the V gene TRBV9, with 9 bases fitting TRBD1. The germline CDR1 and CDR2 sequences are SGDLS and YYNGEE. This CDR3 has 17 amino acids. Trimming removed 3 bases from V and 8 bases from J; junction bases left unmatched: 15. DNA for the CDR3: TGTGCCAGCAGCGCGGTGGGGACAGGGAGAGACCCTTATGAGCAGTTCTTC. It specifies CASSAVGTGRDPYEQFF.